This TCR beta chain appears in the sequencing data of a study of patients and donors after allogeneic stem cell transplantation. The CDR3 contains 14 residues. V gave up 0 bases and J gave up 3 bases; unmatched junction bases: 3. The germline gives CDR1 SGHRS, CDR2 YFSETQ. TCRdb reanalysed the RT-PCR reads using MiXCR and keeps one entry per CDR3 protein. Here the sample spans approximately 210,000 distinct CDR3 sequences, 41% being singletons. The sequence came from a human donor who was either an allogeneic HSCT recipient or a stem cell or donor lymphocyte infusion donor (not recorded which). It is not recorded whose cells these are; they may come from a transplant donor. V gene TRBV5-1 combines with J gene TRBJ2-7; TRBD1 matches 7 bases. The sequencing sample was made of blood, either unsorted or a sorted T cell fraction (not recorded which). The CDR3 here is CASSLGGQNYEQYF. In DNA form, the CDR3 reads TGCGCCAGCAGCTTGGGGGGACAGAACTACGAGCAGTACTTC.